The text below deals with one T cell receptor (beta chain). The data stem from a study of blood T cell repertoires in COVID-19. Repertoires were generated with immunoSEQ multiplex PCR, while TCRdb's copy carries only in-frame clones and drops some. The profile shows 110,000 to 150,000 clones, about 82% of them singletons. The length of the CDR3 is 16 residues. Germline V gene sequence: CDR1 LGHDT, CDR2 YNNKEL (reference sequence). The V and J ends lost 1 base and 7 bases, in that order; junction bases with no gene match: 13. Sequencing input: PBMCs or T cells enriched from blood (not recorded which). V and J are TRBV3-1 (or the pseudogene TRBV3-2) and TRBJ2-7; TRBD1 agrees at 7 bases. This TCR was recovered from a woman in her thirties or forties who had recovered from COVID-19. This CDR3 reads CASSQGINRGAGEQYF. The CDR3 coding sequence is TGTGCCAGCAGCCAAGGGATCAACAGGGGCGCAGGGGAGCAGTACTTC.